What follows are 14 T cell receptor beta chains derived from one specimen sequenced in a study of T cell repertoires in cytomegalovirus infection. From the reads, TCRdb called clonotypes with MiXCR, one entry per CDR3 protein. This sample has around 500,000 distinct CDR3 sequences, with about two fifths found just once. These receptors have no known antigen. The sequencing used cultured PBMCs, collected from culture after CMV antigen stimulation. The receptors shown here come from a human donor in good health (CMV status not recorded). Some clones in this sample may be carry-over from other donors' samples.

The CDR3: CASSSARDSPLHF. CDR3 DNA sequence: TGTGCCAGCAGTTCTGCCAGGGATTCACCCCTCCACTTT. The genes are TRBV6-2 or TRBV6-3 and TRBJ1-6; D is perhaps TRBD1 (5 bases). Trimming shortened V by 4 bases and J by 8 bases, and 9 bases separated the two germline ends. There are 13 residues in the CDR3. From germline, CDR1 is MNHEY and CDR2 SVGEGT.

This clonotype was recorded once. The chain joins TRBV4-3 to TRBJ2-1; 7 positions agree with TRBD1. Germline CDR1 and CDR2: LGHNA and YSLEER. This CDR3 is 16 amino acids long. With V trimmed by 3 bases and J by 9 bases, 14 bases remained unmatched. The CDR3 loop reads CASSHLGVAPGGEQFF. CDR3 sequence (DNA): TGCGCCAGCAGCCACCTGGGGGTAGCCCCAGGGGGTGAGCAGTTCTTC.

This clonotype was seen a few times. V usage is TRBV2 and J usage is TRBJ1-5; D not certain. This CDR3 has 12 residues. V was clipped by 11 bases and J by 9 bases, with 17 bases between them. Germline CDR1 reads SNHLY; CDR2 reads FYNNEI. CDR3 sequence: CAGREEGSPQHF. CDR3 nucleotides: TGTGCCGGACGGGAGGAGGGATCGCCCCAGCATTTT.

DNA for the CDR3: TGTGCCAGCAGCCGAACGTACATACCGGGGGAGCAGTACTTC. It specifies CASSRTYIPGEQYF. This rearrangement joins TRBV14 to TRBJ2-7; a weak D match, TRBD2 (5 bases). The CDR3 runs 14 residues. The V end lost 4 bases, the J end lost 7 bases, and 17 bases lay between the germline ends. CDR1 SGHDN and CDR2 FVKESK come from the germline V gene.

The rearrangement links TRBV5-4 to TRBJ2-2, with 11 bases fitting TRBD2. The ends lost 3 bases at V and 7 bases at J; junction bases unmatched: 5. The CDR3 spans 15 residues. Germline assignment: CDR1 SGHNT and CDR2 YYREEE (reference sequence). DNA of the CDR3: TGTGCCAGCAGCTCCCATAGCGGGGGGGTCGGGGAGCTGTTTTTT. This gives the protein CASSSHSGGVGELFF.

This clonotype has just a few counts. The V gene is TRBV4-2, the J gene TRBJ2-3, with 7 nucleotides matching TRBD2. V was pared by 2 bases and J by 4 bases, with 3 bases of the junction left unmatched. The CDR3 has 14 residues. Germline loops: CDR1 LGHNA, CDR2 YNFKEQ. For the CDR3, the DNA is TGTGCCAGCAGCCAACCGGGGAGGGCAGATACGCAGTATTTT. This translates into CASSQPGRADTQYF.

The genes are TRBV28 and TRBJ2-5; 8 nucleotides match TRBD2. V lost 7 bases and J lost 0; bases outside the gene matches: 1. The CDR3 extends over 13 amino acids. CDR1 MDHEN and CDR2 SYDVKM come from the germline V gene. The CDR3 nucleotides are TGTGCCAGCACGGGGGGGTACCAAGAGACCCAGTACTTC. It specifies CASTGGYQETQYF.

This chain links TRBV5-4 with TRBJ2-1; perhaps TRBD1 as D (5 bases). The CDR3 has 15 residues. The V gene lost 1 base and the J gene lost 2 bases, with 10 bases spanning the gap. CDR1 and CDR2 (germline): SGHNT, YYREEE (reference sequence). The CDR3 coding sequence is TGTGCCAGCAGCTTGTTGGGGCCCACCTACAATGAGCAGTTCTTC. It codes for CASSLLGPTYNEQFF.

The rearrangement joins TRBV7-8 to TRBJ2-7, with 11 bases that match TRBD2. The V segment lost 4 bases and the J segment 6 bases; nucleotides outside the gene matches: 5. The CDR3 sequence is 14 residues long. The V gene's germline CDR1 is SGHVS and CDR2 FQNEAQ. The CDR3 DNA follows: TGTGCCAGCAGCTCTCTAGCGGGAGGAGTCGAGCAGTACTTC. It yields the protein CASSSLAGGVEQYF.

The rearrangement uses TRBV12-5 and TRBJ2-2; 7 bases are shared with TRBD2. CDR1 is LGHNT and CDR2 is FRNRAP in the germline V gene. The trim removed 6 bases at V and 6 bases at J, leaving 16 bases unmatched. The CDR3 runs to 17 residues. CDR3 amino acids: CASGHIAWGGASGELFF. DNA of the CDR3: TGTGCTAGTGGCCACATAGCGTGGGGGGGTGCCTCCGGGGAGCTGTTTTTT.

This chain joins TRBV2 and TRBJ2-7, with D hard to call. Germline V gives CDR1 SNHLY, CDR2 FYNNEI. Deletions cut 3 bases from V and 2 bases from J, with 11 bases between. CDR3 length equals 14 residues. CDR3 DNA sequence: TGTGCCAGCAGTGATAGAGGACGGACCTACGAGCAGTACTTC. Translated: CASSDRGRTYEQYF.

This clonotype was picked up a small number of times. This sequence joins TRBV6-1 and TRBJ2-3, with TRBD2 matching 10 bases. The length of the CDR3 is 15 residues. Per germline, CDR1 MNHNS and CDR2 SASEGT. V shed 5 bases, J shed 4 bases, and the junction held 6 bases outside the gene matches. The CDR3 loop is CASSPLAGAPDTQYF. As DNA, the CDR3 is TGTGCCAGCAGTCCCCTAGCGGGAGCCCCAGATACGCAGTATTTT.

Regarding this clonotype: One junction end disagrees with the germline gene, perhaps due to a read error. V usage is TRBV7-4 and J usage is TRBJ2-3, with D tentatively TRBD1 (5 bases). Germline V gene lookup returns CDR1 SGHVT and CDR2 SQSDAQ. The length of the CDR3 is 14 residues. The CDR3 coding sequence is TGTACCAGCAGCATAAGACAGCCCACAGATACGCAGTATTTT. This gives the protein CTSSIRQPTDTQYF.

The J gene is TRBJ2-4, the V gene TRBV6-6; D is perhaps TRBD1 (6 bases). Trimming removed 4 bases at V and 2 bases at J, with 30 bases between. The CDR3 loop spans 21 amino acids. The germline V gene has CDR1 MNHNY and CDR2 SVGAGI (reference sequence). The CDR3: CASSSDWTASNEHLPKNIQYF. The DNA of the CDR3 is TGTGCCAGCAGTTCCGACTGGACAGCTTCCAACGAGCACCTCCCCAAAAACATTCAGTACTTC.